The source of this T cell receptor beta chain is a study of OX40 agonist ivuxolimab in advanced cancers. Study summary: Intravenous ivuxolimab at 0.01 to 10 mg/kg was given to patients every 2 weeks. Participants averaged about 60 years of age (range about 23 to 80) and were roughly 80% male.

The repertoire was sequenced with immunoSEQ multiplex PCR; TCRdb's copy has only in-frame clones and lacks some. The repertoire holds some 55,000 clones, with about four fifths as singletons. On this clone: What it binds is unknown.

This CDR3 has 14 residues. V was clipped by 3 bases and J by 4 bases, with 15 bases between them. Germline V lookup: CDR1 SQVTM, CDR2 ANQGSEA. Study-wide results and caveats: Which antigen the expanded peripheral T cells recognized is unknown. Also present in some nonresponders was a low level of normalized T-cell clonal expansion.

The rearrangement joins TRBV29-1 to TRBJ1-1; possible D gene TRBD1, 5 bases. This receptor was obtained from an adult with an advanced solid tumor such as melanoma, head and neck, liver or kidney cancer. The material sequenced was CD4+ or CD8+ T cells sorted from blood, taken in a trial of the OX40 agonist ivuxolimab. The CDR3 DNA sequence: TGCAGCGTTGACATGGGGGTTAGAAGCACTGAAGCTTTCTTT. Translation: CSVDMGVRSTEAFF.